These T cell receptor beta chains were read from a single sample in a study of cytomegalovirus exposure and HLA in healthy donors. TCRdb's table, derived via immunoSEQ multiplex PCR, lists solely in-frame clones and lacks some. The repertoire has more than 95,000 clones, approximately 17% of them found once; the top ten carry 2.9%. Input material: PBMCs. The source of these receptors is a female donor in good health and CMV-seropositive. Each CDR3 is given with its conserved first and last residue. The D gene is left open where the match is weak. Clone size appears in some rows only: once, few, many, or a class for an expanded clone.

D: .
V: TRBV29-1
size: few
J: TRBJ1-2
CDR3: CSVLREGGGYTF
DNA: TGCAGCGTTCTCCGGGAGGGGGGTGGCTACACCTTC

D: .
V: TRBV5-1
size: few
J: TRBJ1-6
CDR3: CASSRDGQSLSSPLHF
DNA: TGCGCCAGCAGCCGGGATGGGCAGAGCCTTAGTTCACCCCTCCACTTT

D: .
V: TRBV7-2
size: few
J: TRBJ2-5
CDR3: CASSLRLLGRGKETQYF
DNA: TGTGCCAGCAGCTTAAGGCTTTTAGGGAGAGGGAAAGAGACCCAGTACTTC

D: .
V: TRBV7-9
size: once
J: TRBJ2-5
CDR3: CASSFSPETQYF
DNA: TGTGCCAGCAGCTTCTCCCCAGAGACCCAGTACTTC

D: .
V: TRBV19
size: few
J: TRBJ2-5
CDR3: CASSPSDQETQYF
DNA: TGTGCCAGTAGTCCCTCAGACCAAGAGACCCAGTACTTC

D: TRBD1
V: TRBV28
size: few
J: TRBJ1-1
CDR3: CASSLTGVTEAFF
DNA: TGTGCCAGCAGTTTGACAGGGGTCACTGAAGCTTTCTTT

D: TRBD2
V: TRBV7-2
size: .
J: TRBJ2-5
CDR3: CASSLARLAGETQYF
DNA: TGTGCCAGCAGCTTAGCCAGACTAGCCGGGGAGACCCAGTACTTC

D: .
V: TRBV29-1
size: .
J: TRBJ1-1
CDR3: CSVGKDSFGAFF
DNA: TGCAGCGTTGGGAAGGACAGTTTCGGGGCTTTCTTT

D: .
V: TRBV2
size: .
J: TRBJ1-5
CDR3: CASSRDNPGQPQHF
DNA: TGTGCCAGCAGTCGGGACAACCCGGGGCAGCCCCAGCATTTT

D: .
V: TRBV30
size: .
J: TRBJ1-2
CDR3: CAWNQRPNYGYTF
DNA: TGTGCCTGGAACCAGAGGCCTAACTATGGCTACACCTTC

D: .
V: TRBV28
size: few
J: TRBJ1-2
CDR3: CASRVRGAGYYGYTF
DNA: TGTGCCAGCAGGGTCCGGGGGGCCGGGTACTATGGCTACACCTTC

D: TRBD2
V: TRBV28
size: .
J: TRBJ2-7
CDR3: CASSSPGGYYEQYF
DNA: TGTGCCAGCAGTTCCCCCGGGGGGTACTACGAGCAGTACTTC

D: .
V: TRBV7-2
size: .
J: TRBJ2-7
CDR3: CASSPRGGGIYEQYF
DNA: TGTGCCAGCAGCCCACGGGGAGGGGGGATCTACGAGCAGTACTTC

D: TRBD1
V: TRBV7-9
size: .
J: TRBJ1-4
CDR3: CASSSRQGTEKLFF
DNA: TGTGCCAGCAGCTCCAGACAGGGGACTGAAAAACTGTTTTTT

D: .
V: TRBV28
size: few
J: TRBJ2-7
CDR3: CASSSHVASYEQYF
DNA: TGTGCCAGCAGTTCCCATGTCGCGTCCTACGAGCAGTACTTC